This TCR beta chain was profiled in a study of blood T cell repertoires in COVID-19. Background on the study: In each case, the material was cDNA or gDNA derived from T cells, B-cell-depleted T cells, or PBMCs.

In the original workflow: Using reference gene primer amplification, nucleated cell counts were estimated. Some clones are missing from TCRdb's copy, which holds only in-frame ones; the method was immunoSEQ multiplex PCR. V, J and clone size reflect that table, while D and trimming were determined from the DNA. The table records 190,000 or so clones, about 91% of them present only once. Trimming cost V 7 bases and J 7 bases, with 7 bases left between them. This CDR3 has 11 residues. CDR1 is SEHNR and CDR2 is FQNEAQ in the germline V gene (reference sequence). The clonotype originates from a woman between 25 and 40 years old with acute or convalescent COVID-19. Source material: peripheral blood. The gene calls are TRBV7-9 and TRBJ2-2; D unclear. The CDR3, as DNA: TGTGCCAGCACGCGGAGCGGGGAGCTGTTTTTT. Its protein is CASTRSGELFF.